This entry is about one TCR beta chain. The antigen is not known. Sequencing used immunoSEQ multiplex PCR; TCRdb keeps in-frame clones, though not all of them. Of some 140,000 clones in the sample, approximately 93% were seen once. This entry is derived from a study of T cell responses to AZD1222 COVID-19 vaccine. Findings and limits, study-wide: Reportedly, nearly half the spike-specific TCRs target unmutated variant regions. Spike-specific TCRs gained breadth and depth after people received two AZD1222 doses.

The ends were cut back, 3 bases at V and 7 bases at J, with 16 bases in the middle. This CDR3 region has 14 residues. Germline-derived CDR1 and CDR2 are MNHEY and SMNVEV (reference sequence). V usage is TRBV27 and J usage is TRBJ2-7, with D uncertain. Material: peripheral blood, obtained on day 0 of AZD1222 vaccination. The clonotype was recovered from an adult in good health. The CDR3 reads CASSLDPLPGEQYF. CDR3 bases: TGTGCCAGCAGTTTGGACCCGCTTCCGGGTGAGCAGTACTTC.